These 14 T cell receptor beta chains were all obtained from the same sample, sequenced in a study of T cells after yellow fever vaccination. TCRdb recomputed calls from the 5' RACE reads with MiXCR, one row per CDR3 protein. This sample has around 320,000 distinct CDR3 sequences; approximately 10% occur once, and the top ten carry about 3.7%. The source was CD4+ T cells sorted from PBMCs, collected 5 days after the yellow fever booster vaccination. These receptors all stem from a man younger than 30 who received the YFV17D yellow fever vaccine.

This clonotype was recorded a few times. This chain connects TRBV6-5 to TRBJ1-2; tentative D call: TRBD1 (6 bases). This CDR3 is built from 14 residues. CDR1 is MNHEY, CDR2 SVGAGI, per germline. The V end lost 7 bases, the J end lost 5 bases, and 17 bases lay between the germline ends. The CDR3: CASTSTGPYYGYTF. The CDR3 bases are TGTGCCAGCACCTCGACAGGACCATATTATGGCTACACCTTC.

This clonotype was detected only once. The chain has TRBV5-1 and TRBJ2-5; TRBD2 aligns across 10 bases. The germline V gene has CDR1 SGHRS and CDR2 YFSETQ. The trim removed 4 bases at V and 6 bases at J, leaving 9 bases unmatched. The CDR3 sequence is 15 residues long. The CDR3 DNA is TGCGCCAGCAGCCCGGTTAGCGGGGGGTGGAAGACCCAGTACTTC. This codes for CASSPVSGGWKTQYF.

This clonotype was recorded many times. The chain combines TRBV5-1 with TRBJ1-1; a possible D gene is TRBD1 (5 bases). The CDR3 has 16 residues. Looked up from germline, CDR1 is SGHRS and CDR2 is YFSETQ. The V end lost 1 base, the J end lost 3 bases, and 16 bases lay between the germline ends. Here the CDR3 reads CASSLRLPGEHTEAFF. Written as DNA, the CDR3 is TGCGCCAGCAGCTTGAGGCTTCCGGGGGAGCACACTGAAGCTTTCTTT.

This clonotype came up a few times. The rearrangement joins TRBV3-1 to TRBJ1-2, with 12 bases that match TRBD1. Losses at the gene ends were 4 bases for V and 6 bases for J; bases not matched to a gene: 6. CDR3 length: 15 residues. The germline CDR1 and CDR2 sequences are LGHDT and YNNKEL (reference sequence). In nucleotides, the CDR3 is TGTGCCAGCAGCCTCCTCCGGGACAGGGGGCATGGCTACACCTTC. The encoded protein is CASSLLRDRGHGYTF.

The CDR3 reads CASHPGLGSYEQYF. DNA of the CDR3: TGTGCCAGCCACCCGGGACTAGGCTCCTACGAGCAGTACTTC. The J gene is TRBJ2-7, the V gene TRBV18; 8 nucleotides match TRBD2. This CDR3 comprises 14 residues. The V segment lost 8 bases and the J segment 0 bases; nucleotides outside the gene matches: 6. Germline CDR1 KGHSH, CDR2 LQKENI.

This clonotype was counted between two and nine times. This chain uses TRBV18 with TRBJ1-4; D gene uncertain. With 5 bases removed from V and 0 bases from J, the gap between germline ends came to 7 bases. Germline V gene data show CDR1 as KGHSH and CDR2 as LQKENI. This CDR3 has 14 amino acids. The CDR3 nucleotides read TGTGCCAGCTCATCGGGCTCAACTAATGAAAAACTGTTTTTT. It translates to CASSSGSTNEKLFF.

The gene calls are TRBV20-1 and TRBJ1-2, with TRBD1 identical over 11 bases. The CDR3 extends over 12 amino acids. In germline, CDR1 is DFQATT, CDR2 SNEGSKA (reference sequence). With V trimmed by 5 bases and J by 5 bases, 1 base remained unmatched. This CDR3 is CSAGQGAYGYTF. As DNA, the CDR3 is TGCAGTGCTGGACAGGGGGCGTATGGCTACACCTTC.

The chain has TRBV25-1 and TRBJ1-6, with D tentatively TRBD1 (6 bases). The CDR3 consists of 13 residues. Trimming pared 0 bases from V and 11 bases from J, leaving 8 bases between. Germline CDR1 and CDR2: MGHDK and SYGVNS. The CDR3 DNA is TGTGCCAGCAGTGAATACGAGGGGGCACCCCTCCACTTT. This translates into CASSEYEGAPLHF.

This clonotype occurred a few times. The chain carries TRBV7-2 and TRBJ1-2, with no clear D. The CDR3 has 14 amino acids. The V end was cut by 2 bases, the J end by 8 bases, with 15 bases between. CDR1 and CDR2 from the germline V gene are SGHTA and FQGNSA. The CDR3 spells CASSLKFLGQGYTF. The CDR3 region has the DNA TGTGCCAGCAGCTTAAAATTTTTGGGCCAGGGCTACACCTTC.

V is TRBV6-2 or TRBV6-3 and J is TRBJ1-2, with 8 nucleotides matching TRBD1. The ends lost 6 bases at V and 1 base at J; junction bases unmatched: 4. CDR1 is MNHEY and CDR2 is SVGEGT in the germline V gene. This CDR3 spans 14 amino acids. CDR3 coding DNA: TGTGCCAGCAGGCGGACAGGGAATAACTATGGCTACACCTTC. Its protein product is CASRRTGNNYGYTF.

There are a few counts of this clonotype. The chain recombines TRBV6-1 with TRBJ1-5; tentatively, D is TRBD1 (5 bases). V lost 8 bases to trimming and J lost 6 bases, with 11 bases between them. CDR1 and CDR2 from the germline V gene are MNHNS and SASEGT. The CDR3 contains 12 residues. In DNA form, the CDR3 reads TGTGCCAGCCAGCAAGGGGTTCAGCCCCAGCATTTT. This codes for CASQQGVQPQHF.

This clonotype has at least ten counts. The chain couples TRBV4-2 to TRBJ2-7; D gene unclear. The germline CDR1 and CDR2 sequences are LGHNA and YNFKEQ. V lost 1 base to trimming and J lost 7 bases, with 5 bases between them. CDR3 length: 11 amino acids. The CDR3 reads CASSQGIEQYF. In DNA form, the CDR3 reads TGTGCCAGCAGCCAAGGCATTGAGCAGTACTTC.

This clonotype was observed a single time. The CDR3 does not end in the conserved phenylalanine or tryptophan, so this is likely a read error. CDR3 DNA sequence: TGCAGCGTTGATGTGGATACTAACTATGGCTACACCTTA. Amino acids: CSVDVDTNYGYTL. The rearrangement links TRBV29-1 to TRBJ1-2; D not certain. Germline V CDR1 and CDR2: SQVTM, ANQGSEA. This CDR3 is 13 amino acids long. V was shortened by 3 bases and J by 0 bases, with 8 bases between the two germline ends.

This chain connects TRBV5-5 to TRBJ1-1; D uncertain. This CDR3 contains 13 residues. V was pared by 6 bases and J by 1 base, with 10 bases between. Germline lookup yields CDR1 SGHKS and CDR2 YYEKEE (reference sequence). The CDR3 sequence: CASTRRENTEAFF. The CDR3 DNA reads TGTGCCAGCACCCGAAGAGAGAACACTGAAGCTTTCTTT.